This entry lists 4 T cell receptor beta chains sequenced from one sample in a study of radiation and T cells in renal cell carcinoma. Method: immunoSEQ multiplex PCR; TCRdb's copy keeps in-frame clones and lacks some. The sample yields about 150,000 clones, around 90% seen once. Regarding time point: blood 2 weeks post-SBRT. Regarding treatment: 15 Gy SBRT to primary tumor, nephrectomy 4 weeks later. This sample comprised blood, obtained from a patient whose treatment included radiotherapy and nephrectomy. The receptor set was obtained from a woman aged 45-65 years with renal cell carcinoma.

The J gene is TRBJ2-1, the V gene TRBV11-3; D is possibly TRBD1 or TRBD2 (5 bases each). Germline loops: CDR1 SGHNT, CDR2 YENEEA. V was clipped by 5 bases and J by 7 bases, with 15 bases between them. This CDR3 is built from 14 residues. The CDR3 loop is CASSLGRWGNEQFF. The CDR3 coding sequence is TGTGCCAGCAGCCTCGGAAGGTGGGGGAATGAGCAGTTCTTC.

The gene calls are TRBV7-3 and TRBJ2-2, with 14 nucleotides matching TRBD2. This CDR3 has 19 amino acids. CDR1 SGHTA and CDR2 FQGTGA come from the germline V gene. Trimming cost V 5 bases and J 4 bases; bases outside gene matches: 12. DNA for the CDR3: TGTGCCAGCAGCCCCCAATTCTCGACTAGCGGGGGGGTCACCGGGGAGCTGTTTTTT. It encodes CASSPQFSTSGGVTGELFF.

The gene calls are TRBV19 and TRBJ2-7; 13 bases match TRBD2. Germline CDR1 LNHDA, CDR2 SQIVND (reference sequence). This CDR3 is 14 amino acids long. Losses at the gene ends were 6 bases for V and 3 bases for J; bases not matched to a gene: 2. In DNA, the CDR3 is TGTGCCAGTAGGAGGACTAGCGGGGGCTACGAGCAGTACTTC. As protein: CASRRTSGGYEQYF.

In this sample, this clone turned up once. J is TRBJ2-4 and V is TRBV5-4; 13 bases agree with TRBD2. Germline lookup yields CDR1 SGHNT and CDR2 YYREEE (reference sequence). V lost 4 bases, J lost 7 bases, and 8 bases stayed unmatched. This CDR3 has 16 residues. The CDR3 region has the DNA TGTGCCAGCAGCCCGACTAGCGGGGGGCCGGGGAACATTCAGTACTTC. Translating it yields CASSPTSGGPGNIQYF. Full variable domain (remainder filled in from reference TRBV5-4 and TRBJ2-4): ETGVTQSPTHLIKTRGQQVTLRCSSQSGHNTVSWYQQALGQGPQFIFQYYREEENGRGNFPPRFSGLQFPNYSSELNVNALELDDSALYLCASSPTSGGPGNIQYFGAGTRLSVL.